The 29 T cell receptor beta chains listed next were all sequenced from one sample in a study of blood T cell repertoires in COVID-19. The method was immunoSEQ multiplex PCR; TCRdb's version includes in-frame clones alone and lacks a portion of them. The repertoire consists of roughly 98,000 clones, with approximately 80% occurring once and the leading ten covering about 11%. Sequenced material: peripheral blood. These receptors came from a woman aged 70-85 years with active or convalescent COVID-19.

The chain employs TRBV28 and TRBJ1-2; D is unresolved. The V and J ends lost 5 bases and 4 bases respectively, with 8 bases between them. CDR1 is MDHEN and CDR2 is SYDVKM in the germline V gene. The CDR3 extends over 12 amino acids. DNA for the CDR3: TGTGCCAGCAGTCCAACTTCCTATGGCTACACCTTC. This codes for CASSPTSYGYTF.

The V call is TRBV11-2, the J call TRBJ2-5; D unclear. CDR3 length: 17 residues. Germline V gene sequence: CDR1 SGHAT, CDR2 FQNNGV. V was cut by 4 bases and J by 5 bases, with 23 bases left in between. The CDR3 is CASSSSPSWSYEETQYF. The CDR3, as DNA: TGTGCCAGCAGCTCATCCCCCTCCTGGTCCTACGAGGAGACCCAGTACTTC. Supplemented by reference TRBV11-2 and TRBJ2-5, the full variable domain reads EAGVAQSPRYKIIEKRQSVAFWCNPISGHATLYWYQQILGQGPKLLIQFQNNGVVDDSQLPKDRFSAERLKGVDSTLKIQPAKLEDSAVYLCASSSSPSWSYEETQYFGPGTRLLVL.

This clone was seen ten or more times. CDR3 amino acids: CASSLRERTEAFF. CDR3 coding DNA: TGTGCCAGCAGCCTAAGGGAGCGGACTGAAGCTTTCTTT. The chain is built from TRBV11-2 and TRBJ1-1, with unresolved D. V lost 5 bases and J lost 5, with 12 bases in between. Germline V lookup: CDR1 SGHAT, CDR2 FQNNGV. The CDR3 sequence is 13 residues long. The entire variable domain, with the rest obtained from reference TRBV11-2 and TRBJ1-1, is as follows: EAGVAQSPRYKIIEKRQSVAFWCNPISGHATLYWYQQILGQGPKLLIQFQNNGVVDDSQLPKDRFSAERLKGVDSTLKIQPAKLEDSAVYLCASSLRERTEAFFGQGTRLTVV.

The chain's CDR3 is CATSGTGNTEAFF. CDR3 bases: TGTGCCACCAGTGGGACAGGGAACACTGAAGCTTTCTTT. The gene calls are TRBV24-1 and TRBJ1-1, with 7 positions matching TRBD1. Germline values: CDR1 KGHDR, CDR2 SFDVKD. V shed 5 bases, J shed 1 base, and the junction held 0 bases outside the gene matches. This CDR3 has 13 residues.

The chain joins TRBV4-1 to TRBJ1-2, with TRBD1 identical over 9 bases. Per the germline V gene, CDR1 is MGHRA and CDR2 is YSYEKL. V was pared by 1 base and J by 8 bases, with 2 bases of the junction left unmatched. The CDR3 runs to 13 residues. The CDR3 sequence is CASSQGTGVGYTF. The CDR3 nucleotides are TGCGCCAGCAGCCAAGGGACAGGGGTGGGCTACACCTTC.

This rearrangement joins TRBV19 to TRBJ1-1; D possibly corresponds to TRBD1 (6 bases). The V end lost 0 bases, the J end lost 4 bases, and 12 bases lay between the germline ends. The CDR3 has 15 amino acids. CDR1 is LNHDA and CDR2 is SQIVND in the germline V gene (reference sequence). CDR3 sequence (DNA): TGTGCCAGTAGTATAGAAGGACAGTGGTCCACTGAAGCTTTCTTT. Translating it yields CASSIEGQWSTEAFF. The variable domain in full, completed from reference TRBV19 and TRBJ1-1, reads DGGITQSPKYLFRKEGQNVTLSCEQNLNHDAMYWYRQDPGQGLRLIYYSQIVNDFQKGDIAEGYSVSREKKESFPLTVTSAQKNPTAFYLCASSIEGQWSTEAFFGQGTRLTVV.

The V gene is TRBV5-4, the J gene TRBJ1-1; possible D gene TRBD1, 6 bases. This CDR3 is built from 13 residues. Germline V gives CDR1 SGHNT, CDR2 YYREEE (reference sequence). V was clipped by 4 bases and J by 5 bases, with 12 bases between them. The DNA of the CDR3 is TGTGCCAGCAGCCCCCGACAGGAAACTGAAGCTTTCTTT. Protein sequence: CASSPRQETEAFF.

The chain recombines TRBV6-6 with TRBJ2-2; 10 bases align to TRBD1. CDR1 is MNHNY and CDR2 is SVGAGI in the germline V gene (reference sequence). The V and J ends lost 10 bases and 4 bases, in that order; junction bases with no gene match: 3. The CDR3 contains 13 residues. The CDR3 protein is CAIRDRGTGELFF. The CDR3 DNA is TGTGCCATCCGGGACAGGGGCACCGGGGAGCTGTTTTTT.

The chain uses TRBV19 and TRBJ2-2; a possible D gene is TRBD1 (5 bases). The CDR3 has 18 amino acids. The germline V gene encodes CDR1 LNHDA and CDR2 SQIVND (reference sequence). Trimming pared 5 bases from V and 2 bases from J, leaving 21 bases between. CDR3: CASSSATARISNTGELFF. CDR3 sequence (DNA): TGTGCCAGTAGTTCGGCGACAGCCCGAATTTCAAACACCGGGGAGCTGTTTTTT.

The chain is built from TRBV5-1 and TRBJ1-1; D is undetermined. CDR1 and CDR2 from the germline V gene are SGHRS and YFSETQ. The CDR3 length is 13 residues. The V end lost 0 bases, the J end lost 6 bases, and 9 bases lay between the germline ends. The CDR3 sequence: CASSLARDSEAFF. The DNA of the CDR3 is TGCGCCAGCAGCTTGGCCAGAGACTCTGAAGCTTTCTTT.

This chain links TRBV19 with TRBJ2-7; 8 nucleotides align to TRBD1. This CDR3 region has 13 residues. Germline loops: CDR1 LNHDA, CDR2 SQIVND (reference sequence). After removal of 10 bases from V and 4 bases from J, the junction contained 9 bases not matched to a gene. The CDR3 DNA reads TGTGCCACCAGGAACAGGGGGGCGTACGAGCAGTACTTC. Residues: CATRNRGAYEQYF.

The V gene is TRBV6-5, the J gene TRBJ1-6; TRBD1 is a possible D gene (6 bases). The CDR3 runs to 14 residues. The germline V gene encodes CDR1 MNHEY and CDR2 SVGAGI. V was cut by 7 bases and J by 6 bases, with 13 bases left in between. The CDR3 spells CASTPTGPNSPLHF. In DNA, the CDR3 is TGTGCCAGCACACCGACAGGACCTAATTCACCCCTCCACTTT.

This clone is a singleton in its sample. This CDR3 is CASSPLQGYTGELFF. CDR3 in DNA: TGTGCCAGCTCACCACTCCAGGGTTACACCGGGGAGCTGTTTTTT. This rearrangement joins TRBV18 to TRBJ2-2; TRBD1 might be the D (5 bases). CDR3 length: 15 residues. Trimming removed 1 base from V and 3 bases from J, with 9 bases in between. CDR1 and CDR2 from the germline V gene are KGHSH and LQKENI.

The chain carries TRBV4-3 and TRBJ1-2; 9 bases align to TRBD1. V lost 4 bases and J lost 2; bases outside the gene matches: 5. This CDR3 has 15 amino acids. Germline assignment: CDR1 LGHNA and CDR2 YSLEER. The CDR3 is CASSPSGTGNYGYTF. The CDR3 DNA reads as TGCGCCAGCAGCCCTTCTGGGACAGGGAACTATGGCTACACCTTC.

This clone was picked up a small number of times. This chain connects TRBV7-2 to TRBJ2-7; weak D call: TRBD1 (5 bases). This CDR3 is built from 16 residues. Germline CDR1 is SGHTA and CDR2 is FQGNSA. Trimming took off 1 base at V and 9 bases at J, with 22 bases between the two ends. As DNA, the CDR3 is TGTGCCAGCAGCTTAGAGGCGGTCCCTAATACAGGTGGGCAGTACTTC. Amino acid sequence: CASSLEAVPNTGGQYF. The full variable domain, its missing parts supplied by reference TRBV7-2 and TRBJ2-7, is GAGVSQSPSNKVTEKGKDVELRCDPISGHTALYWYRQSLGQGLEFLIYFQGNSAPDKSGLPSDRFSAERTGGSVSTLTIQRTQQEDSAVYLCASSLEAVPNTGGQYFGPGTRLTVT.

V gene TRBV27 combines with J gene TRBJ1-2; D is possibly TRBD1 (5 bases). Germline assignment: CDR1 MNHEY and CDR2 SMNVEV (reference sequence). Trimming stripped 0 bases from V and 6 bases from J, with 14 bases between. There are 15 residues in the CDR3. The CDR3 reads CASSLSRQGWNGYTF. The CDR3 coding sequence is TGTGCCAGCAGTTTATCGAGGCAGGGTTGGAATGGCTACACCTTC.

This clone was counted only a few times. The chain carries TRBV18 and TRBJ1-4, with D unresolved. Germline CDR1 reads KGHSH; CDR2 reads LQKENI. V dropped 2 bases and J dropped 0 bases, with 10 bases sitting between them. This CDR3 comprises 16 residues. In nucleotides, the CDR3 is TGTGCCAGCTCACCAAACGCGATCGCAACTAATGAAAAACTGTTTTTT. Its translation is CASSPNAIATNEKLFF.

This clone showed up many times. J is TRBJ2-1 and V is TRBV7-8, with a possible D match to TRBD1 (5 bases). There are 16 residues in the CDR3. The V gene lost 5 bases and the J gene lost 6 bases, with 20 bases spanning the gap. Per the germline V gene, CDR1 is SGHVS and CDR2 is FQNEAQ. Here the CDR3 reads CASSQGVKGLANEQFF. The CDR3 DNA sequence: TGTGCCAGCAGCCAAGGCGTAAAGGGGCTTGCCAATGAGCAGTTCTTC.

The rearrangement links TRBV6-2 or TRBV6-3 to TRBJ1-3, with D uncertain. The germline gives CDR1 MNHEY, CDR2 SVGEGT. V lost 6 bases and J 3 bases, leaving 21 bases between the germline ends. This CDR3 spans 17 amino acids. The CDR3 DNA follows: TGTGCCAGCAGCGCCATCGCTCGGGGAAGAGGTGGAAACACCATATATTTT. Translated: CASSAIARGRGGNTIYF.

The chain links TRBV28 to TRBJ2-6; tentative D call: TRBD2 (5 bases). V lost 7 bases and J 0 bases, leaving 7 bases between the germline ends. Germline V gene lookup returns CDR1 MDHEN and CDR2 SYDVKM. The CDR3 consists of 14 residues. CDR3 protein: CASNEGSGANVLTF. DNA of the CDR3: TGTGCCAGCAATGAGGGCTCTGGGGCCAACGTCCTGACTTTC.

This chain joins TRBV5-6 and TRBJ1-1; D is uncertain. There are 13 residues in the CDR3. Germline loops: CDR1 SGHDT, CDR2 YYEEEE. V lost 2 bases and J 6 bases, leaving 11 bases between the germline ends. Written as DNA, the CDR3 is TGTGCCAGCAGCTTCCGGGTTTCGCCTGAAGCTTTCTTT. Protein product: CASSFRVSPEAFF.

The V call is TRBV2, the J call TRBJ2-2; 10 bases match TRBD1. The junction had 8 bases not matched to a gene; V was cut back by 6 bases and J by 4 bases. The germline V gene encodes CDR1 SNHLY and CDR2 FYNNEI. CDR3 length equals 16 residues. The CDR3 region is CASRAVGTGVTGELFF. In DNA, the CDR3 is TGTGCCAGCAGAGCGGTCGGGACAGGGGTCACCGGGGAGCTGTTTTTT.

The sample holds a few counts of this clone. The chain has TRBV5-1 and TRBJ2-2; no reliable D call. The V gene lost 2 bases and the J gene lost 1 base, with 3 bases spanning the gap. CDR1 SGHRS and CDR2 YFSETQ come from the germline V gene. CDR3 length: 13 amino acids. CDR3 protein: CASSLQNTGELFF. CDR3 DNA sequence: TGCGCCAGCAGCTTACAGAACACCGGGGAGCTGTTTTTT.

This chain connects TRBV19 to TRBJ2-1; 7 bases fit TRBD2. The CDR3 consists of 13 residues. V lost 4 bases to trimming and J lost 9 bases; unmatched junction nucleotides: 6. Per germline, CDR1 LNHDA and CDR2 SQIVND (reference sequence). The CDR3 DNA sequence: TGTGCCAGTAGTAGTGGGGGGGGAATTGAGCAGTTCTTC. This translates into CASSSGGGIEQFF.

The chain employs TRBV6-5 and TRBJ1-4; 7 bases are shared with TRBD1. Germline CDR1 and CDR2: MNHEY and SVGAGI. V lost 6 bases to trimming and J lost 11 bases; unmatched junction nucleotides: 6. This CDR3 region has 12 residues. The CDR3 DNA follows: TGTGCCAGCAGGCTCTGGGACAGCAAACTGTTTTTT. Translation gives CASRLWDSKLFF.

The chain employs TRBV7-9 and TRBJ2-2; 7 bases are a match to TRBD1. The CDR3 consists of 16 residues. Germline V CDR1 and CDR2: SEHNR, FQNEAQ (reference sequence). After removal of 5 bases from V and 3 bases from J, the junction contained 9 bases not matched to a gene. The CDR3 DNA reads TGTGCCAGCAGCCGGCCGACAGGGCAGTACACCGGGGAGCTGTTTTTT. Protein: CASSRPTGQYTGELFF. Using reference TRBV7-9 and TRBJ2-2 for the parts outside the CDR3, the full variable domain is DTGVSQNPRHKITKRGQNVTFRCDPISEHNRLYWYRQTLGQGPEFLTYFQNEAQLEKSRLLSDRFSAERPKGSFSTLEIQRTEQGDSAMYLCASSRPTGQYTGELFFGEGSRLTVL.

V is TRBV6-5 and J is TRBJ2-3; 14 positions match TRBD2. V was clipped by 6 bases and J by 4 bases; unmatched bases: 3. The CDR3 is made up of 15 amino acids. The germline V gene encodes CDR1 MNHEY and CDR2 SVGAGI. The CDR3 bases are TGTGCCAGCAGGACGGGACTAGCGGGGGCAGATACGCAGTATTTT. It specifies CASRTGLAGADTQYF.

V gene TRBV11-2 combines with J gene TRBJ2-4; perhaps TRBD1 as D (6 bases). Germline V gene sequence: CDR1 SGHAT, CDR2 FQNNGV. The length of the CDR3 is 18 residues. Trimming removed 5 bases at V and 0 bases at J, with 20 bases between. The CDR3 nucleotides read TGTGCCAGCAGCCGCTTCGGGCAGCAGGGGAAAGCCAAAAACATTCAGTACTTC. Its translation: CASSRFGQQGKAKNIQYF.

V gene TRBV25-1 combines with J gene TRBJ2-7, with 8 bases fitting TRBD1. The germline V gene encodes CDR1 MGHDK and CDR2 SYGVNS. V was pared by 4 bases and J by 9 bases, with 14 bases of the junction left unmatched. The CDR3 loop spans 15 amino acids. The CDR3 loop reads CASSVGTGGPSRQYF. Written as DNA, the CDR3 is TGTGCCAGCAGTGTGGGGACAGGCGGTCCATCAAGGCAGTACTTC.